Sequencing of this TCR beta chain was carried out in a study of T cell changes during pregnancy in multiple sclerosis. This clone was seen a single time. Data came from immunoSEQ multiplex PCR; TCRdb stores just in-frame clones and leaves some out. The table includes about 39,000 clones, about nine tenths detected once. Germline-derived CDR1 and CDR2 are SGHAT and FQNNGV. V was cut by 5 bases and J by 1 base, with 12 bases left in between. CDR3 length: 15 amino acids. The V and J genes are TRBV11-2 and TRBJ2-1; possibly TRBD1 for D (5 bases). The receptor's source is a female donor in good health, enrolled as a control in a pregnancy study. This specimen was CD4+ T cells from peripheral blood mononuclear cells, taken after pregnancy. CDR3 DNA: TGTGCCAGCAGCCCCAGGGTACAGTCCTACAATGAGCAGTTCTTC. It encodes CASSPRVQSYNEQFF.